This passage covers 12 T cell receptor beta chains from one sample sequenced in a study of blood T cell repertoires in COVID-19. Libraries were prepared by immunoSEQ multiplex PCR; TCRdb keeps only in-frame clonotypes and omits some of them. The sample comprises 400,000 or so clones, around 91% of which are singletons, and around 1.1% rests with the top ten. Source material: PBMCs or T cells enriched from blood (not recorded which). These receptors came from a young man who had recovered from COVID-19.

The CDR3 loop is CASSPIRGGRAGELFF. Written as DNA, the CDR3 is TGCGCCAGCAGCCCCATCAGGGGCGGGAGAGCCGGGGAGCTGTTTTTT. J is TRBJ2-2 and V is TRBV5-1; possible D gene TRBD2, 7 bases. CDR1 is SGHRS and CDR2 is YFSETQ in the germline V gene. This CDR3 has 16 residues. The germline V and J ends were trimmed by 4 bases and 6 bases, with 19 bases remaining between them.

V is TRBV29-1 and J is TRBJ2-5, with 7 nucleotides matching TRBD1. V lost 6 bases, J lost 1 base, and 5 bases stayed unmatched. This CDR3 has 13 residues. CDR1 is SQVTM, CDR2 ANQGSEA, per germline. The CDR3: CSVRTGLQETQYF. The CDR3 DNA sequence: TGCAGCGTGAGGACAGGACTCCAAGAGACCCAGTACTTC.

This clone showed up just a few times. V usage is TRBV4-1 and J usage is TRBJ1-4; 8 bases match TRBD1. Germline CDR1 is MGHRA and CDR2 is YSYEKL. CDR3 length equals 16 residues. V shed 4 bases and J 1 base; nucleotides not matched to a gene: 5. The CDR3 bases are TGCGCCAGCAGCCGGACGACAGGGGTAACTAATGAAAAACTGTTTTTT. It translates to CASSRTTGVTNEKLFF.

J is TRBJ2-7 and V is TRBV19; the D is unclear. CDR1 and CDR2 (germline): LNHDA, SQIVND (reference sequence). V was pared by 7 bases and J by 4 bases, with 17 bases between. The CDR3 consists of 14 residues. As DNA, the CDR3 is TGTGCCAGTAAACCGACCGCAGTGAGGTACGAGCAGTACTTC. It encodes CASKPTAVRYEQYF.

The CDR3 sequence: CASEAGRGSTDTQYF. CDR3 bases: TGTGCCAGCGAGGCGGGCAGGGGTAGCACAGATACGCAGTATTTT. V usage is TRBV28 and J usage is TRBJ2-3; TRBD1 is a possible D gene (6 bases). The CDR3 loop spans 15 amino acids. Germline-derived CDR1 and CDR2 are MDHEN and SYDVKM. Trimming cost V 8 bases and J 0 bases, with 15 bases left between them.

This clone was picked up one time. The rearrangement links TRBV19 to TRBJ2-7, with 13 bases identical to TRBD2. CDR1 and CDR2 from the germline V gene are LNHDA and SQIVND (reference sequence). V lost 6 bases, J lost 2 bases, and 10 bases stayed unmatched. This CDR3 spans 17 amino acids. This CDR3 reads CASSLTPGLAGPYEQYF. The CDR3, as DNA: TGTGCCAGTAGCCTCACCCCGGGACTAGCGGGGCCCTACGAGCAGTACTTC. Using reference TRBV19 and TRBJ2-7 for the parts outside the CDR3, the full variable domain is DGGITQSPKYLFRKEGQNVTLSCEQNLNHDAMYWYRQDPGQGLRLIYYSQIVNDFQKGDIAEGYSVSREKKESFPLTVTSAQKNPTAFYLCASSLTPGLAGPYEQYFGPGTRLTVT.

This chain joins TRBV19 and TRBJ1-6; 10 bases fit TRBD1. Germline lookup yields CDR1 LNHDA and CDR2 SQIVND (reference sequence). The CDR3 has 15 amino acids. The V and J ends lost 5 bases and 8 bases, in that order; junction bases with no gene match: 6. CDR3 DNA: TGTGCCAGTAGTCGCTCCGGGACAGGGGATTCACCCCTCCACTTT. Residues: CASSRSGTGDSPLHF.

V gene TRBV3-1 (or the pseudogene TRBV3-2) combines with J gene TRBJ2-7; a weak D match, TRBD2 (5 bases). The CDR3 is made up of 16 amino acids. Looked up from germline, CDR1 is LGHDT and CDR2 is YNNKEL (reference sequence). V lost 0 bases and J 0 bases, leaving 12 bases between the germline ends. In DNA form, the CDR3 reads TGTGCCAGCAGCCAAGAGGGGTGGGGAGACTCCTACGAGCAGTACTTC. Translation: CASSQEGWGDSYEQYF.

The J gene is TRBJ2-7, the V gene TRBV5-1; D might be TRBD1 (6 bases). The CDR3 consists of 15 residues. The germline V and J ends were trimmed by 0 bases and 3 bases, with 13 bases remaining between them. CDR1 is SGHRS and CDR2 is YFSETQ in the germline V gene. CDR3 protein: CASSLEGHRGYEQYF. As DNA, the CDR3 is TGCGCCAGCAGCTTGGAGGGACATCGTGGCTACGAGCAGTACTTC.

The chain is built from TRBV4-1 and TRBJ1-2; D ambiguous. Germline loops: CDR1 MGHRA, CDR2 YSYEKL. V was clipped by 4 bases and J by 5 bases, with 23 bases between them. This CDR3 contains 17 residues. CDR3 amino acids: CASSLVEGSRSPYGYTF. The CDR3 DNA is TGCGCCAGCAGCCTCGTCGAGGGCTCGAGATCTCCATATGGCTACACCTTC.

The gene calls are TRBV3-1 (or the pseudogene TRBV3-2) and TRBJ1-2; 9 nucleotides align to TRBD1. The junction had 3 bases not matched to a gene; V was cut back by 1 base and J by 6 bases. Germline loops: CDR1 LGHDT, CDR2 YNNKEL (reference sequence). The CDR3 runs to 14 residues. The CDR3 DNA sequence: TGTGCCAGCAGCCAAGCCGGGACAGGGCATGGCTACACCTTC. This gives the protein CASSQAGTGHGYTF.

The chain uses TRBV14 and TRBJ2-3; no firm D call. Deletions cut 4 bases from V and 3 bases from J, with 2 bases between. The CDR3 runs 11 residues. The germline CDR1 and CDR2 sequences are SGHDN and FVKESK. The chain's CDR3 is CASSLTDTQYF. CDR3 in DNA: TGTGCCAGCAGCCTAACAGATACGCAGTATTTT.